Listed below are T cell receptor beta chains from one sample, sequenced in a study of blood T cell repertoires in COVID-19. The method was immunoSEQ multiplex PCR; TCRdb's version includes in-frame clones alone and lacks a portion of them. The table records roughly 100,000 clones, approximately 80% of them present only once. Sequenced material: peripheral blood. These receptors were collected from an elderly man with COVID-19, enrolled during active disease. CDR3s include the opening cysteine and the closing phenylalanine or tryptophan. Each record gives: clone size, V gene, D gene, J gene, CDR3 protein, CDR3 DNA. The D gene is left open where the match is weak. A row's size may be missing; if present it is once, few, many or a size class.

.,TRBV7-2,.,TRBJ1-5,CASSLNGGGNQPQHF,TGTGCCAGCAGCTTAAATGGGGGGGGGAATCAGCCCCAGCATTTT
.,TRBV6-6,.,TRBJ2-7,CASTPGLGEQYF,TGTGCCAGCACCCCGGGACTTGGGGAGCAGTACTTC
.,TRBV30,.,TRBJ1-5,CAWSQARYQPQHF,TGTGCCTGGAGTCAAGCTCGTTATCAGCCCCAGCATTTT
.,TRBV6-5,TRBD1,TRBJ1-6,CASSYSNDRGPLHF,TGTGCCAGCAGTTACTCGAACGACAGGGGGCCCCTCCACTTT
.,TRBV30,.,TRBJ1-2,CAWSPKPITF,TGTGCCTGGAGTCCGAAGCCTATCACCTTC
.,TRBV7-9,TRBD1,TRBJ2-2,CASSPPTGVTGELFF,TGTGCCAGCAGCCCCCCGACAGGGGTCACCGGGGAGCTGTTTTTT
.,TRBV5-1,TRBD2,TRBJ2-1,CASSLLAGEASEQFF,TGCGCCAGCAGCCTACTAGCGGGGGAGGCTAGTGAGCAGTTCTTC
few,TRBV9,TRBD2,TRBJ2-3,CASSVGGRADTQYF,TGTGCCAGCAGCGTCGGCGGGAGAGCAGATACGCAGTATTTT
.,TRBV12-3/TRBV12-4,TRBD2,TRBJ2-1,CASTRGGNEQFF,TGTGCCAGCACCCGCGGGGGCAATGAGCAGTTCTTC
.,TRBV28,.,TRBJ2-5,CASSLSPSLYQETQYF,TGTGCCAGCAGTTTATCGCCTAGCCTGTACCAAGAGACCCAGTACTTC
.,TRBV9,.,TRBJ2-2,CASSVRERPNTGELFF,TGTGCCAGCAGCGTACGTGAGCGGCCGAACACCGGGGAGCTGTTTTTT
.,TRBV16,.,TRBJ1-2,CASSQWARHFRNYGYTF,TGTGCCAGCAGCCAATGGGCGCGCCATTTTAGGAACTATGGCTACACCTTC
.,TRBV2,.,TRBJ2-7,CASSDRGRNYEQYF,TGTGCCAGCAGTGATCGTGGGAGGAATTACGAGCAGTACTTC
.,TRBV5-1,TRBD1,TRBJ1-4,CASSLAGTGGEKLFF,TGCGCCAGCAGCTTGGCGGGGACAGGGGGAGAAAAACTGTTTTTT
once,TRBV20-1,.,TRBJ2-7,CSARDQYEQYF,TGCAGTGCTAGAGACCAATACGAGCAGTACTTC
.,TRBV5-4,TRBD1,TRBJ1-4,CASSPGQGGIEKLFF,TGTGCCAGCAGCCCCGGACAGGGGGGTATTGAAAAACTGTTTTTT
.,TRBV10-3,TRBD1,TRBJ2-2,CAISSGTGISGELFF,TGTGCCATCAGCTCCGGGACAGGGATATCCGGGGAGCTGTTTTTT
.,TRBV13,TRBD1,TRBJ2-7,CASRYRGDEQYF,TGTGCCAGCAGGTACAGGGGAGACGAGCAGTACTTC
few,TRBV7-9,TRBD2,TRBJ2-3,CASSAPGLAGADTDTQYF,TGTGCCAGCAGCGCACCGGGACTAGCGGGGGCCGACACAGATACGCAGTATTTT
.,TRBV7-2,.,TRBJ2-4,CASSPNSGHKNIQYF,TGTGCCAGCAGCCCTAATAGCGGCCACAAAAACATTCAGTACTTC
few,TRBV18,.,TRBJ1-2,CASSREAVYGYTF,TGTGCCAGCTCGCGCGAGGCGGTCTATGGCTACACCTTC
.,TRBV9,TRBD2,TRBJ2-5,CASSRGGLETQYF,TGTGCCAGCAGCCGCGGGGGGCTGGAGACCCAGTACTTC
.,TRBV2,.,TRBJ2-2,CASTDKRLGDSGELFF,TGTGCCAGCACCGATAAACGCCTGGGGGACTCCGGGGAGCTGTTTTTT
.,TRBV7-9,TRBD2,TRBJ2-1,CASSLAQGGSNEQFF,TGTGCCAGCAGCTTAGCGCAGGGAGGGAGCAATGAGCAGTTCTTC
.,TRBV19,TRBD1,TRBJ1-5,CASSRDRWNQPQHF,TGTGCCAGTAGTCGGGACAGGTGGAATCAGCCCCAGCATTTT
.,TRBV10-3,.,TRBJ1-5,CAISESTEAQPQHF,TGTGCCATCAGTGAGTCGACTGAGGCTCAGCCCCAGCATTTT
.,TRBV5-4,TRBD2,TRBJ2-2,CASRRLAGGPNTGELFF,TGTGCCAGCAGACGACTAGCGGGAGGGCCAAACACCGGGGAGCTGTTTTTT
.,TRBV10-2,TRBD2,TRBJ2-5,CASSDGLAAPQETQYF,TGCGCCAGCAGTGACGGGCTAGCGGCACCCCAAGAGACCCAGTACTTC
.,TRBV4-3,TRBD2,TRBJ2-1,CASSQRSGSSYNEQFF,TGCGCCAGCAGCCAACGAAGCGGGAGCTCCTACAATGAGCAGTTCTTC
.,TRBV27,TRBD1,TRBJ2-7,CASSLLPTGMGYEQYF,TGTGCCAGCAGTTTACTTCCGACAGGGATGGGTTACGAGCAGTACTTC
.,TRBV15,.,TRBJ1-2,CATSRDGGGYTF,TGTGCCACCAGCAGAGACGGGGGAGGCTACACCTTC
once,TRBV29-1,TRBD2,TRBJ2-1,CSGRPGLAGLDEQFF,TGCAGCGGCCGACCGGGACTAGCGGGACTTGATGAGCAGTTCTTC